This T cell receptor (beta chain) emerged from a study of a mutant IDH1 vaccine in newly diagnosed glioma. Overall study: Each patient was administered eight vaccinations, scheduled in weeks 1, 3, 5, 7, 11, 15, 19 and 23. Study-level points and caveats: The authors found pseudoprogression apparently unrelated to changes in top peripheral T cell clonotypes.

Generated by immunoSEQ multiplex PCR, the TCRdb table keeps only in-frame clones and is missing some. The sample records approximately 44,000 clones, about four fifths being singletons. CDR1 SGHDT and CDR2 YYEEEE come from the germline V gene. CDR3 length: 15 amino acids. With V trimmed by 2 bases and J by 7 bases, 9 bases remained unmatched. Documented time point: week 23, last vaccination. Vaccinated patients received 300 ug of mutant IDH1 20-mer peptide per dose, with topical imiquimod. There were new WHO grade 3 or 4 astrocytomas in the donors, and these were IDH1-mutant and ATRX-lost. Note on this clone: No antigen is known for it.

The TCR sequence derives from a woman between 18 and 29 years old with glioma. Some clones in this sample may be carry-over from other donors' samples. The V and J genes are TRBV5-6 and TRBJ2-7; 10 bases fit TRBD2. The sample here was PBMCs, taken from a glioma patient whose treatment included an IDH1 peptide vaccine. CDR3 in amino acids: CASSFRASGRGEQYF. In DNA, the CDR3 is TGTGCCAGCAGCTTTCGGGCTAGCGGGAGAGGAGAGCAGTACTTC.